This T cell receptor beta chain was identified during a study of untreated major depressive disorder. Trimming stripped 0 bases from V and 4 bases from J, with 16 bases between. Germline CDR1 and CDR2: SGDLS and YYNGEE. The CDR3 spans 16 residues. The table came from immunoSEQ multiplex PCR; TCRdb's copy has only in-frame clones and leaves some out. The sample carries 20,000 to 25,000 clones, roughly 90% recorded once. Controls lacked current or lifetime mood disorder and scored 5 or less on depressive symptoms. No major medical conditions, Axis I/II comorbidities, regular medication, or illicit drugs. Thawed PBMCs underwent magnetic negative selection for CD4+ T cells. Typically around 94% of enriched cells were CD4+.

This sequence was found in a woman aged 40 to 50 in good health. Specimen: CD4+ T cells from PBMCs. The chain uses TRBV9 and TRBJ1-1; perhaps TRBD1 as D (5 bases). The chain's CDR3 is CASSVGGDLWATEAFF. As DNA, the CDR3 is TGTGCCAGCAGCGTAGGGGGCGACCTATGGGCCACTGAAGCTTTCTTT.